The rows below give T cell receptor beta chains drawn from one sample of a study of radiation and T cells in renal cell carcinoma. Profiling relied on immunoSEQ multiplex PCR, and the TCRdb table lists in-frame clones only, not all of them. The sample holds 150,000 to 190,000 clones, roughly 86% seen once. This material consisted of blood, taken from a patient whose treatment included radiotherapy and nephrectomy. All receptors derive from a woman in her forties or fifties with renal cell carcinoma. CDR3s include the opening cysteine and the closing phenylalanine or tryptophan. D genes are given only for firm matches.

cdr3_aa v_call d_call cdr3_length j_call
CSVDIPNEQFF TRBV29-1 . 11 TRBJ2-1
CASSIASGGPFGTGELFF TRBV19 TRBD2 18 TRBJ2-2
CASSWDIFYGYTF TRBV6-6 . 13 TRBJ1-2
CASSYTGLQVETQYF TRBV6-5 . 15 TRBJ2-5
CASSLEVYGTGYTGELFF TRBV5-5 TRBD1 18 TRBJ2-2
CASSSRASYGYTF TRBV7-9 . 13 TRBJ1-2
CAGTDPTGELFF TRBV6-5 . 12 TRBJ2-2
CASRKVSSSYEQYF TRBV5-1 . 14 TRBJ2-7
CASSRGREQFF TRBV11-3 . 11 TRBJ2-1
CASSQETGPYEQYF TRBV4-3 . 14 TRBJ2-7
CASSPGGGNTYEQYF TRBV5-1 TRBD2 15 TRBJ2-7
CASSHSRRGLRHETQYF TRBV4-1 . 17 TRBJ2-5
CASSRDRPAFF TRBV13 TRBD1 11 TRBJ1-1
CASSGANYGYTF TRBV6-5 . 12 TRBJ1-2
CASSLGLAGAGDTQYF TRBV5-1 TRBD2 16 TRBJ2-3
CASSYGTGANTGELFF TRBV9 TRBD1 16 TRBJ2-2
CASSNRARGYTF TRBV23-1 . 12 TRBJ1-2
CASTEGGYRAVDEQFF TRBV19 . 16 TRBJ2-1
CASSSPRYTIGELFF TRBV19 . 15 TRBJ2-2
CASSIEGFSDNEQFF TRBV19 . 15 TRBJ2-1
CASSLVAGSSYNEQFF TRBV5-1 . 16 TRBJ2-1
CASSPTTENTEAFF TRBV5-1 . 14 TRBJ1-1
CASMTGASGNTIYF TRBV2 . 14 TRBJ1-3
CASTWLTEAFF TRBV6-5 . 11 TRBJ1-1
CASSDPSTGVYYNEQFF TRBV6-4 TRBD1 17 TRBJ2-1
CASSAGLAGAKETQYF TRBV2 TRBD2 16 TRBJ2-5
CASSYSGGVHTGELFF TRBV6-5 . 16 TRBJ2-2
CAAALGTETDTQYF TRBV10-2 TRBD1 14 TRBJ2-3
CASSPLPGGSTDTQYF TRBV5-5 TRBD2 16 TRBJ2-3
CASSTPAKPRGYTF TRBV19 . 14 TRBJ1-2
CASSLRTGGPNQPQHF TRBV7-1 TRBD1 16 TRBJ1-5
CASSPGGTVQETQYF TRBV5-4 TRBD2 15 TRBJ2-5
CASSPQSGPNEKLFF TRBV7-2 . 15 TRBJ1-4
CASSENQGTGGAGEQFF TRBV2 TRBD1 17 TRBJ2-1
CASRPSGFREIYGYTF TRBV7-9 . 16 TRBJ1-2
CASSLEAGPGTEAFF TRBV7-9 . 15 TRBJ1-1
CASSLSYRGTNEKLFF TRBV7-9 . 16 TRBJ1-4
CASRGQQNSPLHF TRBV6-1 TRBD1 13 TRBJ1-6
CASSVVGVTDTQYF TRBV9 . 14 TRBJ2-3
CASSFRDQPQHF TRBV5-8 . 12 TRBJ1-5
CASSAQGDSGYEQYF TRBV7-9 TRBD1 15 TRBJ2-7
CATKTSGGYYNEQFF TRBV2 TRBD2 15 TRBJ2-1
CASSQGRSGHKAFF TRBV6-1 . 14 TRBJ1-1
CSVGKNMNTEAFF TRBV29-1 . 13 TRBJ1-1
CASSDSWHNSPLHF TRBV25-1 . 14 TRBJ1-6
CASSPSGTGGMANVLTF TRBV7-3 TRBD1 17 TRBJ2-6
CASSEETAGQPQHF TRBV6-1 . 14 TRBJ1-5
CASSDSGREYGYTF TRBV6-4 . 14 TRBJ1-2
CASSYSKYQETQYF TRBV6-5 . 14 TRBJ2-5
CASSSTGFTDTQYF TRBV19 . 14 TRBJ2-3
CASSFQLAGVRGTQYF TRBV11-2 TRBD2 16 TRBJ2-5
CASIPSLDSDSGANVLTF TRBV19 . 18 TRBJ2-6
CASSIGGGLSSPLHF TRBV13 . 15 TRBJ1-6
CASSPEEYNSPLHF TRBV9 . 14 TRBJ1-6